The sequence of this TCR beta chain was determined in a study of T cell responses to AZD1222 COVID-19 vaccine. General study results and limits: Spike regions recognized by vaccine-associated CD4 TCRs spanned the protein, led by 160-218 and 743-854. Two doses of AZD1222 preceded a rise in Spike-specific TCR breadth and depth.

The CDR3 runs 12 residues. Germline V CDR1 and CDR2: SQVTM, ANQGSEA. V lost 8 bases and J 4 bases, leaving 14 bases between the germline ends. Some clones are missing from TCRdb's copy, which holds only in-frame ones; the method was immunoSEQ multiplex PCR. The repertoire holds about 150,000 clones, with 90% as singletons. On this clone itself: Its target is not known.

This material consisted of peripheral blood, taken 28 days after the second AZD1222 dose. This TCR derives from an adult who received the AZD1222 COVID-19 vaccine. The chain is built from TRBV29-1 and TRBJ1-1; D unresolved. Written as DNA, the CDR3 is TGCAGCATGAGGGCACTGGGCACTGAAGCTTTCTTT. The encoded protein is CSMRALGTEAFF. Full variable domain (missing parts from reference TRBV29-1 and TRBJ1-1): SAVISQKPSRDICQRGTSLTIQCQVDSQVTMMFWYRQQPGQSLTLIATANQGSEATYESGFVIDKFPISRPNLTFSTLTVSNMSPEDSSIYLCSMRALGTEAFFGQGTRLTVV.